A selection of T cell receptor beta chains follows, all from one sample in a study of circulating CD8 cells and anti-PD-1 response in melanoma. In TCRdb, the reads were re-called with MiXCR into one record per CDR3 protein. Here the sample spans about 240 distinct CDR3 sequences, around 13% being singletons. The input for sequencing was CD8+ T cells from PBMCs, taken at baseline or after one month of anti-PD-1 therapy (not recorded which). The receptors derive from a human donor with melanoma. CDR3s include the opening cysteine and the closing phenylalanine or tryptophan. Fields, in order: clone size, D gene, V gene, J gene, CDR3 protein, CDR3 DNA. The D gene is left open where the match is weak. The listing skips clone size in some rows; elsewhere it reads once, few, many or a size class.

hyperexpanded	-	TRBV2	TRBJ1-3	CASSDDLSGNTIYF	TGTGCCAGCAGTGACGACCTCTCTGGAAACACCATATATTTT
large	TRBD1	TRBV6-4	TRBJ2-2	CATKTGTGDTGELFF	TGTGCCACCAAGACCGGGACAGGGGACACCGGGGAGCTGTTTTTT
medium-sized	-	TRBV7-2	TRBJ2-2	CASSPTGELFF	TGTGCCAGCAGCCCAACCGGGGAGCTGTTTTTT
large	TRBD2	TRBV7-2	TRBJ2-7	CASSFGQQRGAYEQYF	TGTGCCAGCAGCTTTGGTCAGCAGCGGGGGGCCTACGAGCAGTACTTC
large	-	TRBV12-5	TRBJ2-5	CASGPRDRAGETQYF	TGTGCTAGTGGTCCCCGGGATAGAGCAGGAGAGACCCAGTACTTC
large	TRBD1	TRBV19	TRBJ2-7	CASSMGTENYEQYF	TGTGCCAGTAGTATGGGGACAGAAAACTACGAGCAGTACTTC
large	-	TRBV7-2	TRBJ2-3	CASSLDPGGTSTDTQYF	TGTGCCAGCAGCTTAGATCCCGGGGGTACTAGCACAGATACGCAGTATTTT
medium-sized	-	TRBV7-3	TRBJ2-6	CASSSSPGFILGGANVLTF	TGTGCCAGCAGCTCCAGCCCCGGATTCATACTTGGGGGGGCCAACGTCCTGACTTTC
-	-	TRBV12-3/TRBV12-4	TRBJ1-5	CASRPRWRTDYQPQHF	TGTGCCAGCAGGCCCCGGTGGAGGACGGACTATCAGCCCCAGCATTTT
large	-	TRBV29-1	TRBJ2-7	CSVEAAGSYEQYF	TGCAGCGTTGAAGCGGCAGGTTCCTACGAGCAGTACTTC
-	-	TRBV29-1	TRBJ2-1	CSVGRALRNEQFF	TGCAGCGTTGGACGCGCGTTACGCAATGAGCAGTTCTTC
medium-sized	TRBD2	TRBV7-2	TRBJ2-5	CASSPQRGAIFSETQYF	TGTGCCAGCAGCCCTCAGCGGGGGGCAATTTTTTCGGAGACCCAGTACTTC
large	-	TRBV27	TRBJ2-7	CASSLIYEQYF	TGTGCCAGCAGTTTAATCTACGAGCAGTACTTC
large	TRBD1	TRBV20-1	TRBJ1-1	CSARGTGDTEAFF	TGCAGTGCTAGGGGGACAGGGGACACTGAAGCTTTCTTT
medium-sized	-	TRBV20-1	TRBJ2-7	CSVDAIDSRSEQYF	TGCAGTGTCGACGCTATCGACAGTCGTAGCGAGCAGTACTTC
large	-	TRBV19	TRBJ2-1	CASSGQGTYNEQFF	TGTGCCAGTAGTGGGCAGGGCACCTACAATGAGCAGTTCTTC
large	TRBD1	TRBV11-2	TRBJ2-7	CASSPPGQGLGEQYF	TGTGCCAGCAGCCCCCCGGGACAGGGGTTGGGCGAGCAGTACTTC
few	-	TRBV7-2	TRBJ2-7	CASSLGAGTADGQYF	TGTGCCAGCAGCTTAGGGGCTGGGACGGCCGACGGGCAGTACTTC
large	TRBD1	TRBV29-1	TRBJ1-2	CSAAGTGGVYTF	TGCAGCGCTGCCGGGACAGGGGGCGTCTACACCTTC
large	-	TRBV2	TRBJ2-5	CASSGGTSMSPAQYF	TGTGCCAGCAGCGGCGGGACTTCGATGTCCCCGGCCCAGTACTTC
medium-sized	-	TRBV29-1	TRBJ2-1	CSVRSGIEQFF	TGCAGCGTTCGTAGCGGTATAGAGCAGTTCTTC
hyperexpanded	TRBD2	TRBV7-3	TRBJ2-3	CASSLTPSGGDTQYF	TGTGCCAGCAGCTTAACCCCTAGCGGGGGGGATACGCAGTATTTT
hyperexpanded	TRBD1	TRBV6-6	TRBJ2-7	CASSADRGWYEQYF	TGTGCCAGCAGTGCGGACAGGGGATGGTACGAGCAGTACTTC
medium-sized	-	TRBV6-5	TRBJ1-1	CASSYEGPHEAFF	TGTGCCAGCAGTTACGAAGGGCCCCATGAAGCTTTCTTT
large	-	TRBV7-2	TRBJ1-1	CASSLLRTEAFF	TGTGCCAGCAGCTTACTACGGACTGAAGCTTTCTTT
large	TRBD1	TRBV9	TRBJ2-7	CASSPGQGRSYEQYF	TGTGCCAGCAGCCCTGGACAGGGTCGCTCCTACGAGCAGTACTTC
large	-	TRBV11-2	TRBJ2-3	CASSRGSGSTDTQYF	TGTGCCAGCAGCCGAGGATCGGGCTCCACAGATACGCAGTATTTT
medium-sized	-	TRBV7-8	TRBJ1-1	CASSAWEGYTEAFF	TGTGCCAGCAGCGCCTGGGAGGGATACACTGAAGCTTTCTTT
large	-	TRBV7-9	TRBJ1-2	CASSLIINYGYTF	TGTGCCAGCAGCTTAATTATCAACTATGGCTACACCTTC
medium-sized	-	TRBV10-1	TRBJ2-4	CASSETVAKDIQYF	TGCGCCAGCAGTGAGACTGTAGCCAAAGACATTCAGTACTTC
medium-sized	-	TRBV6-6	TRBJ1-2	CASTDSDYGYTF	TGTGCCAGCACCGACAGTGACTATGGCTACACCTTC
large	-	TRBV12-5	TRBJ2-3	CASGLPHLTSSTDTQYF	TGTGCTAGTGGTTTGCCCCATTTGACATCTAGCACAGATACGCAGTATTTT
large	-	TRBV20-1	TRBJ2-4	CSAPGSYKNIQYF	TGCAGTGCTCCCGGGAGCTACAAAAACATTCAGTACTTC
large	-	TRBV27	TRBJ1-1	CASSYGGPNTEAFF	TGTGCCAGCAGCTACGGGGGACCGAACACTGAAGCTTTCTTT
large	-	TRBV7-2	TRBJ2-7	CASSLGQGSSYEQYF	TGTGCCAGCAGCTTAGGCCAGGGGAGCTCCTACGAGCAGTACTTC
large	TRBD1	TRBV20-1	TRBJ1-1	CSARGTGHTEAFF	TGCAGTGCTAGAGGGACAGGGCACACTGAAGCTTTCTTT
-	-	TRBV5-4	TRBJ2-7	CASSVQGFNEQYF	TGTGCCAGCAGCGTCCAGGGCTTCAACGAGCAGTACTTT
-	TRBD1	TRBV19	TRBJ2-4	CASIGDSRNIQYF	TGTGCCAGTATAGGGGACAGCCGAAACATTCAGTACTTC
large	-	TRBV5-1	TRBJ2-3	CASSLGGDTQYF	TGCGCCAGCAGCTTAGGAGGAGATACGCAGTATTTT
medium-sized	TRBD1	TRBV19	TRBJ2-1	CASNLGQGFYNEQFF	TGTGCCAGTAATCTGGGACAGGGATTCTACAATGAGCAGTTCTTC
few	TRBD2	TRBV19	TRBJ2-1	CASSIDSGGALNEQFF	TGTGCCAGTAGTATAGATAGCGGGGGGGCGCTCAATGAGCAGTTCTTC
large	-	TRBV19	TRBJ1-1	CAGQRAFF	TGTGCCGGCCAGAGAGCTTTCTTT
large	-	TRBV3-2	TRBJ2-7	CASSPKYEQYF	TGTGCCAGCAGCCCCAAATACGAGCAGTACTTC
-	-	TRBV7-9	TRBJ1-3	CASSFAGARGNTIYF	TGTGCCAGCAGCTTCGCAGGGGCCCGGGGAAACACCATATATTTT
-	-	TRBV27	TRBJ2-7	CASSSLPPNYYEQYF	TGTGCCAGCAGTTCCCTCCCCCCGAACTACTACGAGCAGTACTTC
large	-	TRBV18	TRBJ1-5	CASSPPLAPVPPQHF	TGTGCCAGCTCACCACCGTTGGCCCCAGTGCCGCCCCAGCATTTT
medium-sized	-	TRBV30	TRBJ2-7	CAWSQGHYEQYF	TGTGCCTGGAGTCAGGGACACTACGAGCAGTACTTC
large	-	TRBV19	TRBJ2-3	CASSFVASRDTQYF	TGTGCCAGTAGTTTTGTGGCCTCCCGAGATACGCAGTATTTT
medium-sized	-	TRBV24-1	TRBJ2-7	CATSDCHRNYEQYF	TGTGCCACCAGTGATTGCCATAGAAACTACGAGCAGTACTTC
few	-	TRBV19	TRBJ2-7	CASSIVNRAYEQYF	TGTGCCAGTAGTATAGTGAACAGGGCCTACGAGCAGTACTTC
-	-	TRBV6-1	TRBJ2-3	CASSEFDYSTDTQYF	TGTGCCAGCAGTGAATTCGACTATAGCACAGATACGCAGTATTTT
large	-	TRBV7-2	TRBJ2-3	CASSLERFRDTQYF	TGTGCCAGCAGCTTAGAGAGGTTTAGGGATACGCAGTATTTT
medium-sized	TRBD2	TRBV12-5	TRBJ2-5	CASGSQGLAVQETQYF	TGTGCTAGTGGTTCCCAGGGACTAGCGGTCCAAGAGACCCAGTACTTC